The clone carrying this TCR beta chain has just one count. The sample comes from a study of neurological immune-mediated disorders. V lost 1 base to trimming and J lost 2 bases; unmatched junction nucleotides: 7. Looked up from germline, CDR1 is MGHRA and CDR2 is YSYEKL. The CDR3 totals 16 residues. TCRdb used MiXCR to reprocess the 5' RACE reads, holding one entry per CDR3 protein. The sample carries tens of thousands of distinct CDR3 sequences, roughly a quarter recorded once. This receptor was obtained from a woman in her 70s in good health. This chain connects TRBV4-1 to TRBJ1-1; 7 bases are a match to TRBD1. Input material: PBMCs. CDR3 coding DNA: TGCGCCAGCAGCCAAGCCTGGGGGGACAGTAACACTGAAGCTTTCTTT. As protein: CASSQAWGDSNTEAFF.